Reported below is one T cell receptor (beta chain). The germline V gene has CDR1 SGHRS and CDR2 YFSETQ. The CDR3 consists of 16 residues. The V and J ends lost 4 bases and 3 bases, in that order; junction bases with no gene match: 13. This sample stems from a study of blood T cell repertoires in COVID-19. The study drew participants aged about 18 to 89 years from some 24 US areas. Cohorts were determined from participant-reported clinical history. Individuals in the exposed group had encountered a COVID-19 case within 2 weeks preceding study entry. Method: immunoSEQ multiplex PCR; TCRdb's copy keeps in-frame clones and lacks some. The sample yields a few hundred thousand clones, 70% to 90% seen once.

The specimen was PBMCs or T cells enriched from blood (not recorded which). The chain links TRBV5-1 to TRBJ2-7, with TRBD1 matching over 7 bases. The receptor comes from a woman younger than 30 who had been exposed to COVID-19. CDR3 in DNA: TGCGCCAGCAGCCCATCGACAGGGTTTCTCCTCTACGAGCAGTACTTC. This translates into CASSPSTGFLLYEQYF.